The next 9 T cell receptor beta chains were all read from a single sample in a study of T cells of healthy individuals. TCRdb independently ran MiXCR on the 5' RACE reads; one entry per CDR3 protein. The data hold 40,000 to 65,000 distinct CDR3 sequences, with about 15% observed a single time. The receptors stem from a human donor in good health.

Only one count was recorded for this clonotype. The CDR3 sequence: CASSRIVGRTGTEAFF. The CDR3 DNA sequence: TGCGCCAGCAGCCGTATCGTGGGTCGAACGGGGACTGAAGCTTTCTTT. This rearrangement joins TRBV5-1 to TRBJ1-1; unclear D gene. Germline-derived CDR1 and CDR2 are SGHRS and YFSETQ. Trimming cost V 4 bases and J 5 bases, with 21 bases left between them. This CDR3 region has 16 residues.

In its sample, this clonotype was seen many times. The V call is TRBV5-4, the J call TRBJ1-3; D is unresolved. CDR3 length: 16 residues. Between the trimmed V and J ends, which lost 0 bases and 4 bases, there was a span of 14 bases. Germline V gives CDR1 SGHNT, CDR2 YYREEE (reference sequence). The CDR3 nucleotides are TGTGCCAGCAGCTTGGACGCGGCTGTTATGGGAAACACCATATATTTT. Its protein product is CASSLDAAVMGNTIYF.

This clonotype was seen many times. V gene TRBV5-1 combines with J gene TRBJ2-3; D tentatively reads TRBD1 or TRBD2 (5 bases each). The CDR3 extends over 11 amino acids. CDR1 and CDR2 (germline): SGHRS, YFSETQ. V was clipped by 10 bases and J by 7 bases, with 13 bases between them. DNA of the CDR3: TGCGCCTCCCGAAGGGACCATACGCAGTATTTT. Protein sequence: CASRRDHTQYF.

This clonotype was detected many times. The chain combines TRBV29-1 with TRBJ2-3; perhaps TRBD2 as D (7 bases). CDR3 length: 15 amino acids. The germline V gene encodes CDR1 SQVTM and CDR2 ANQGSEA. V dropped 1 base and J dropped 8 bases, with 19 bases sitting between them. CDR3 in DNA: TGCAGCGTTGAAGCCTTAAGGGGAGGGGGTGGTACGCAGTATTTT. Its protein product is CSVEALRGGGGTQYF.

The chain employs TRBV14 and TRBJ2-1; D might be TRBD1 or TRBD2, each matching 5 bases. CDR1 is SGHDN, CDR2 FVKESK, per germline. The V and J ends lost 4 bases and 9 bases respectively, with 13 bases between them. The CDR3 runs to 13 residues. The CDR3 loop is CASSPRFGGEQFF. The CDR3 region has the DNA TGTGCCAGCAGCCCCCGCTTTGGGGGTGAGCAGTTCTTC.

The CDR3 DNA is TGTGCCAGCAGTCAACTAGCGGGAGTCAGCAATGAGCAGTTCTTC. Its protein product is CASSQLAGVSNEQFF. The V gene is TRBV2, the J gene TRBJ2-1, with 11 bases lining up with TRBD2. CDR1 SNHLY and CDR2 FYNNEI come from the germline V gene. Germline trimming cut 5 bases from V and 6 bases from J; bases unmatched to any gene: 6. There are 15 residues in the CDR3.

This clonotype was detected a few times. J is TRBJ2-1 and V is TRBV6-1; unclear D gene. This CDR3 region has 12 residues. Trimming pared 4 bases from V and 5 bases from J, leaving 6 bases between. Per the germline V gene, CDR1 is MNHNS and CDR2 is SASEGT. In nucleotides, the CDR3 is TGTGCCAGCAGTGCGTACAACAATGAGCAGTTCTTC. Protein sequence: CASSAYNNEQFF.

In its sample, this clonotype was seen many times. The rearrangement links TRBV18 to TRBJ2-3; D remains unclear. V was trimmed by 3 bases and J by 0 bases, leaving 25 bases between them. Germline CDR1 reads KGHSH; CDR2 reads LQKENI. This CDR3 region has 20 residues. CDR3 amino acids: CASSPQSAQRRVSSTDTQYF. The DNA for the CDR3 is TGTGCCAGCTCACCTCAATCCGCACAAAGAAGGGTTTCCAGCACAGATACGCAGTATTTT.

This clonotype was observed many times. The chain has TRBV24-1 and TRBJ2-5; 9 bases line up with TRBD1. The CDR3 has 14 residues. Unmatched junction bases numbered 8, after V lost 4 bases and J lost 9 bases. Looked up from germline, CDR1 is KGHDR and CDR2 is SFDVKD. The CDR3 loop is CATSDPGTGRAQYF. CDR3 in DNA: TGTGCCACCAGTGACCCCGGGACAGGGCGGGCCCAGTACTTC.